This TCR beta chain emerged from a study of blood T cells in healthy people across ages. A second PCR of about 7 to 11 cycles used a sample-barcoded 5' primer and a J-beta primer mix. Using its own MiXCR run on the 5' RACE reads, TCRdb lists one record per CDR3 protein. The data show 1.2 million to 1.5 million distinct CDR3 sequences, approximately 59% seen once. PBMCs numbering at least 7 million were isolated per sample. Between the trimmed V and J ends, which lost 5 bases and 7 bases, there was a span of 24 bases. CDR1 is MDHEN, CDR2 SYDVKM, per germline. The CDR3 contains 16 residues. Points from the study as a whole: As naive T cell percentage varied, TCR beta diversity correlated strongly with it. Estimates of total diversity, which came from one million sequenced T cells, were considered to be underestimates.

Comment on this clonotype: Its matching antigen is unknown.

The chain uses TRBV28 and TRBJ2-7, with D perhaps matching TRBD2 (7 bases). The sequencing sample was made of blood. The clonotype comes from a man younger than 30 in good health. The CDR3 loop reads CASSPLTGGGFGEQYF. The CDR3 DNA is TGTGCCAGCAGTCCCTTGACAGGCGGGGGATTTGGGGAGCAGTACTTC.